The entry below gives a single T cell receptor (beta chain) sequence along with its context. The data originate from a study of control samples from healthy donors and cancer patients. Trimming left V 5 bases short and J 1 base short, with 9 bases between. Per germline, CDR1 MGHDK and CDR2 SYGVNS. There are 14 residues in the CDR3. Clones were read by immunoSEQ multiplex PCR, and TCRdb kept only the in-frame ones, dropping some. The sample records tens of thousands of clones, approximately 90% being singletons. The TCR originated in a man younger than 45 with colorectal cancer. The sample consisted of PBMCs. This chain connects TRBV25-1 to TRBJ2-1; no definite D call. CDR3 region: CASSRGESYNEQFF. CDR3 DNA: TGTGCCAGCAGTCGCGGAGAATCCTACAATGAGCAGTTCTTC.